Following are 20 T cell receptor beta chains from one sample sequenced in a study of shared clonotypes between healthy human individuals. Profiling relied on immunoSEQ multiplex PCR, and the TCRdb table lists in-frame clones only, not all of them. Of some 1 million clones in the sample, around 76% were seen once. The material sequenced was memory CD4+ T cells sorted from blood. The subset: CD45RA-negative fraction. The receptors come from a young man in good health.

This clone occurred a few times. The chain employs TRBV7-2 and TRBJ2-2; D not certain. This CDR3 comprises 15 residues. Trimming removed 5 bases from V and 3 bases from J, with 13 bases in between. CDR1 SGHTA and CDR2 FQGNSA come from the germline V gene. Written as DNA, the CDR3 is TGTGCCAGCAGCCTAACAGAAGGCTACACCGGGGAGCTGTTTTTT. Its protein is CASSLTEGYTGELFF.

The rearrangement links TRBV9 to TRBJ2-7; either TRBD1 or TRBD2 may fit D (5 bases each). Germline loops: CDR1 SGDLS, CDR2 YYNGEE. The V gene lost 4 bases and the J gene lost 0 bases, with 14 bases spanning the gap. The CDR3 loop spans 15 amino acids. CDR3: CASSRGTGSSYEQYF. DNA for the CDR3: TGTGCCAGCAGCCGAGGGACGGGGAGCTCCTACGAGCAGTACTTC.

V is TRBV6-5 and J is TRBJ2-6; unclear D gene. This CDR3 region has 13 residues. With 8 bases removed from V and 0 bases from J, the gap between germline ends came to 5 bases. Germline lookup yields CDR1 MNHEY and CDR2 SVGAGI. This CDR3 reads CASASSGANVLTF. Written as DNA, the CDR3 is TGTGCCAGCGCTAGCTCTGGGGCCAACGTCCTGACTTTC.

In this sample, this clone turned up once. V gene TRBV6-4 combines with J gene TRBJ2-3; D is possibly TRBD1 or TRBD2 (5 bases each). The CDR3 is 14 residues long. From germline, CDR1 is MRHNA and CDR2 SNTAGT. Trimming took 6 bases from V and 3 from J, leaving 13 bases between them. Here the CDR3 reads CASRRGVLTDTQYF. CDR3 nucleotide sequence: TGTGCCAGCAGAAGGGGAGTTCTGACAGATACGCAGTATTTT.

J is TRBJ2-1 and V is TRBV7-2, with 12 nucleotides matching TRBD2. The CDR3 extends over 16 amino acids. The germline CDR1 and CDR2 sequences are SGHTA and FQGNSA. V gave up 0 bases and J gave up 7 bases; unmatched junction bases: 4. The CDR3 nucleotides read TGTGCCAGCAGCTTAGCGCTAGCGGGAGGGCAGAATGAGCAGTTCTTC. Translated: CASSLALAGGQNEQFF.

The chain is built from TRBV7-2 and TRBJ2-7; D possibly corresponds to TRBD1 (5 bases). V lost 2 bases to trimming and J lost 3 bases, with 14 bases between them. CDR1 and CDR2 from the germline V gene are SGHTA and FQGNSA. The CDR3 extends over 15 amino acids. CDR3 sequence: CASSLRRTSIYEQYF. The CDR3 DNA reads TGTGCCAGCAGCTTACGGCGGACATCCATCTACGAGCAGTACTTC.

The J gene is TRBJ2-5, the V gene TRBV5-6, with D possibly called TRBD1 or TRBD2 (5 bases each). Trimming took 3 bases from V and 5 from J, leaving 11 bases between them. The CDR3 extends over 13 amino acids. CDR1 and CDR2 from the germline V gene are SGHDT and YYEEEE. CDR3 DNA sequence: TGTGCCAGCAGCTCCGGGGCCGGGGAGACCCAGTACTTC. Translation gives CASSSGAGETQYF.

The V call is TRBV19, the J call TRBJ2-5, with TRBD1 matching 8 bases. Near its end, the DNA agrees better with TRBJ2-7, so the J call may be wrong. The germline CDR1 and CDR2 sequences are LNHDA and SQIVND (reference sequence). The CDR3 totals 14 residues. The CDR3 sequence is CASSMGQVANEQYF. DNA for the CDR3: TGTGCCAGTAGTATGGGACAGGTGGCGAACGAGCAGTACTTC.

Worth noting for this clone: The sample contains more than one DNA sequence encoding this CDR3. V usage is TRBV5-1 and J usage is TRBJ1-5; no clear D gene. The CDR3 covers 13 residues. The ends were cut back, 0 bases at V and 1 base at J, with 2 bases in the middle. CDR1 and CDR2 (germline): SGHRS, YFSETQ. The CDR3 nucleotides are TGCGCCAGCAGCTTGGGGAGCAATCAGCCCCAGCATTTT. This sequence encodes CASSLGSNQPQHF.

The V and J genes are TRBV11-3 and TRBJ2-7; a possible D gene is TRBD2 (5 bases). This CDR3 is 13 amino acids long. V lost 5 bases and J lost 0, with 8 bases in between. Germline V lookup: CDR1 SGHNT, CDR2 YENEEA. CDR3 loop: CASSPGNSYEQYF. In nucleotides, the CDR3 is TGTGCCAGCAGCCCGGGGAACTCCTACGAGCAGTACTTC.

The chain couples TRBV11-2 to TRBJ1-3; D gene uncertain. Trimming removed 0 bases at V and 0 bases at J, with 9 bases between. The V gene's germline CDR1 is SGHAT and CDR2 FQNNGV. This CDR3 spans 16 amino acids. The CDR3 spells CASSLDRAFSGNTIYF. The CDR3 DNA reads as TGTGCCAGCAGCTTAGACAGAGCCTTCTCTGGAAACACCATATATTTT. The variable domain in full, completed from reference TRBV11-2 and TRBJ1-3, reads EAGVAQSPRYKIIEKRQSVAFWCNPISGHATLYWYQQILGQGPKLLIQFQNNGVVDDSQLPKDRFSAERLKGVDSTLKIQPAKLEDSAVYLCASSLDRAFSGNTIYFGEGSWLTVV.

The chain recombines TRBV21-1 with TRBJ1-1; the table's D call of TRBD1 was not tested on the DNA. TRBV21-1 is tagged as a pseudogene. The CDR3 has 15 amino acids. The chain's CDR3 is CASNEDSYMNTEAFF. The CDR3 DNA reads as TGTGCCAGCAACGAGGACAGTTACATGAACACTGAAGCTTTCTTT.

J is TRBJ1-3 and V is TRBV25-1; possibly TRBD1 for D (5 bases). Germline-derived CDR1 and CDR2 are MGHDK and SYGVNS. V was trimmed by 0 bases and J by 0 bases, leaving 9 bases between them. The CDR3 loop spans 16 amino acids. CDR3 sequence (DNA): TGTGCCAGCAGTGAATATAGCCAGGGCTCTGGAAACACCATATATTTT. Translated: CASSEYSQGSGNTIYF. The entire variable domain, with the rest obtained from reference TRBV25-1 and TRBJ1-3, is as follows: EADIYQTPRYLVIGTGKKITLECSQTMGHDKMYWYQQDPGMELHLIHYSYGVNSTEKGDLSSESTVSRIRTEHFPLTLESARPSHTSQYLCASSEYSQGSGNTIYFGEGSWLTVV.

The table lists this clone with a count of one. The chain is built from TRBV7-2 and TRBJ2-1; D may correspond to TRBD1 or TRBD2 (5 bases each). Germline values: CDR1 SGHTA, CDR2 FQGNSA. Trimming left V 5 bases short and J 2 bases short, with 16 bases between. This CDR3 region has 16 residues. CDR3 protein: CASSRFRGGTYNEQFF. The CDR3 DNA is TGTGCCAGCAGCAGATTCCGTGGGGGAACCTACAATGAGCAGTTCTTC.

In DNA form, the CDR3 reads TGTGCCAGCAGGAAGGGGGCGCCGGACACCGGGGAGCTGTTTTTT. Protein: CASRKGAPDTGELFF. This chain joins TRBV25-1 and TRBJ2-2; 7 nucleotides align to TRBD1. Germline V lookup: CDR1 MGHDK, CDR2 SYGVNS. With 6 bases clipped from V and 3 bases from J, the junction kept 7 bases outside the gene matches. There are 15 residues in the CDR3.

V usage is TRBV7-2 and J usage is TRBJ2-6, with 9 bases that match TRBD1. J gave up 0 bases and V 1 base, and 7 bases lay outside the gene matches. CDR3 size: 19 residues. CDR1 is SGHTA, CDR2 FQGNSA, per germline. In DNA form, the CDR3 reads TGTGCCAGCAGCTTAGAGTCAAGGACAGGGGTCTCTGGGGCCAACGTCCTGACTTTC. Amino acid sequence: CASSLESRTGVSGANVLTF.

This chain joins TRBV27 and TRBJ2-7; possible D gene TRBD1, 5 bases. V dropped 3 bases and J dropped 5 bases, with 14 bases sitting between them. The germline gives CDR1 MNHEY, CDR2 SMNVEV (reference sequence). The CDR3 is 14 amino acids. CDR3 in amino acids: CASSLFAGLNEQYF. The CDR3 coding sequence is TGTGCCAGCAGTTTGTTTGCAGGGTTGAACGAGCAGTACTTC.

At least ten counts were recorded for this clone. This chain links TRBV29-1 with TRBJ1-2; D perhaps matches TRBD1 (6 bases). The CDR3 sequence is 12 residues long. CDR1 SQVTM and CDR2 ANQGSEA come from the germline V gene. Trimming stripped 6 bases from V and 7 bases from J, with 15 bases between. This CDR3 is CSVWTASIGYTF. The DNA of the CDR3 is TGCAGCGTCTGGACAGCGTCCATTGGCTACACCTTC.

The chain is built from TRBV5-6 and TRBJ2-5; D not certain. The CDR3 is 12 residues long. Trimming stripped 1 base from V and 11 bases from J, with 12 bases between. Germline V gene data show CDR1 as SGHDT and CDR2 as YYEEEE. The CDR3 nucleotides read TGTGCCAGCAGCTTGAATCTTATGGAGCAGTACTTC. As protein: CASSLNLMEQYF.

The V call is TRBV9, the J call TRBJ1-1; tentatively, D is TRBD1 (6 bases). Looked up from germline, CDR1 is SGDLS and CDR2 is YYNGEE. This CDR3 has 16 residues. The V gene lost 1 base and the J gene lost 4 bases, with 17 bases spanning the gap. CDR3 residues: CASSVSSGARGTEAFF. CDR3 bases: TGTGCCAGCAGCGTATCATCAGGGGCCAGGGGCACTGAAGCTTTCTTT. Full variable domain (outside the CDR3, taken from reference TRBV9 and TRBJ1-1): DSGVTQTPKHLITATGQRVTLRCSPRSGDLSVYWYQQSLDQGLQFLIQYYNGEERAKGNILERFSAQQFPDLHSELNLSSLELGDSALYFCASSVSSGARGTEAFFGQGTRLTVV.